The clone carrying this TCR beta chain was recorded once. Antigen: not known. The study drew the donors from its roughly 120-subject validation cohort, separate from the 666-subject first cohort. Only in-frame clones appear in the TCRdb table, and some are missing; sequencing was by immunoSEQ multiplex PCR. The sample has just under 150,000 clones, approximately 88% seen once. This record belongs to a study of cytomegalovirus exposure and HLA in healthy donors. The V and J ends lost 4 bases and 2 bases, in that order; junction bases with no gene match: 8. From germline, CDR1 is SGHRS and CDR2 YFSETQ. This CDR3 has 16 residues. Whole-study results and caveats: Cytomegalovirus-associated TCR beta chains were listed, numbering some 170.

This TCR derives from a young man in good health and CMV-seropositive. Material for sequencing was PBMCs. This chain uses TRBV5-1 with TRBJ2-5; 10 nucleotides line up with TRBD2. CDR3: CASSRGASGGQETQYF. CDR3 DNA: TGCGCCAGCAGCCGGGGGGCTAGCGGGGGACAAGAGACCCAGTACTTC.